A single sample is the source of the 29 T cell receptor beta chains below, sequenced in a study of tumor and adjacent non-tumor tissue in lung cancer. TCRbeta libraries were built with three rounds of nested PCR, modified from ARM-PCR. A single record per CDR3 protein comes from TCRdb applying MiXCR to the multiplex PCR reads. The repertoire holds about 110,000 distinct CDR3 sequences, roughly 77% seen once, with 37% in the top ten. No cell sorting was done before RNA was extracted from the tissue. Sequenced input: lung tumor tissue. These TCRs come from an older woman with non-small cell lung cancer.

This chain joins TRBV6-2 or TRBV6-3 and TRBJ2-7; D may correspond to TRBD1 or TRBD2 (5 bases each). V was pared by 9 bases and J by 7 bases, with 22 bases between. The CDR3 runs to 14 residues. Per germline, CDR1 MNHEY and CDR2 SVGEGT. CDR3 sequence: CARSIGTAQMEQYF. CDR3 bases: TGTGCCAGAAGTATCGGGACCGCCCAGATGGAGCAGTACTTC.

As regards this clonotype: Just one base apart from a much larger clone, this may be a read error. This chain links TRBV20-1 with TRBJ2-1; 11 bases line up with TRBD2. This CDR3 region has 15 residues. Germline values: CDR1 DFQATT, CDR2 SNEGSKA (reference sequence). CDR3 protein: CSALATSGKRNEQIF. The CDR3 nucleotides are TGCAGTGCCCTTGCGACTAGCGGGAAACGAAATGAGCAGATCTTC.

Comment on this clonotype: The CDR3 carries no conserved terminal phenylalanine or tryptophan, so it likely arises from a read error. The J gene is TRBJ1-2, the V gene TRBV29-1; the D is unclear. This CDR3 is 12 amino acids long. V was shortened by 4 bases and J by 4 bases, with 10 bases between the two germline ends. Germline CDR1 and CDR2: SQVTM and ANQGSEA. The CDR3 DNA sequence: TGCAGCGTTGTCTCCTCAGGCTATGGCTACACCTTA. Translation gives CSVVSSGYGYTL.

This clonotype was seen a single time. One end of the junction is discordant with germline, which a read error may explain. The genes are TRBV12-3 or TRBV12-4 and TRBJ1-5; D call uncertain. CDR3 length: 13 residues. The CDR3 here is CVSSRNTSQPQHF. As DNA, the CDR3 is TGTGTCAGCAGCCGAAACACGAGTCAGCCCCAGCATTTT.

The CDR3 DNA reads TGCAGCGTTGTTGTGGGCAGGTCTCCCTGTAATGAGCAGTTCTTC. Translation: CSVVVGRSPCNEQFF. This chain joins TRBV29-1 and TRBJ2-1; no clear D. Germline V lookup: CDR1 SQVTM, CDR2 ANQGSEA. This CDR3 spans 15 amino acids. Trimming shortened V by 4 bases and J by 7 bases, and 20 bases separated the two germline ends.

This chain connects TRBV5-1 to TRBJ2-1; 16 positions agree with TRBD2. The V gene end was trimmed by 4 bases and the J gene end by 9 bases; junction bases not matched to a gene: 7. The CDR3 is made up of 16 amino acids. CDR1 is SGHRS, CDR2 YFSETQ, per germline. The DNA for the CDR3 is TGCGCCAGCAGCCCAGGGACTAGCGGGAGGGCCGGTGAGCAGTTCTTC. Encoded protein: CASSPGTSGRAGEQFF.

The rearrangement links TRBV7-9 to TRBJ1-6, with D possibly TRBD1 on 5 matching bases. The CDR3 totals 13 residues. From germline, CDR1 is SEHNR and CDR2 FQNEAQ (reference sequence). Trimming stripped 5 bases from V and 7 bases from J, with 9 bases between. The CDR3 spells CASSIPGNSPLHF. Here the CDR3 DNA reads TGTGCCAGCAGCATACCAGGGAATTCACCCCTCCACTTT.

As regards this clonotype: The junction departs from the called germline gene at one end, perhaps through a read error. V and J are TRBV20-1 and TRBJ2-1; D is ambiguous. The germline gives CDR1 DFQATT, CDR2 SNEGSKA (reference sequence). The CDR3 has 9 residues. CDR3 sequence (DNA): TGCAATGCTGGGAATGAACAGTTCTTC. It translates to CNAGNEQFF.

In regard to this clonotype: The junction and the germline gene differ at one end; a read error may be behind it. This rearrangement joins TRBV11-1 to TRBJ1-1; D gene unclear. The CDR3 contains 13 residues. Germline V gene data show CDR1 as SGHAT and CDR2 as FQDESV (reference sequence). The CDR3 loop reads CVSTLLADTEAFF. The DNA of the CDR3 is TGTGTCAGCACCTTACTGGCAGACACTGAAGCTTTCTTT.

Note on this clonotype: Germline is not matched at one junction end, which may reflect a read error. The J gene is TRBJ2-7, the V gene TRBV11-2; TRBD2 is a possible D gene (5 bases). CDR3 length equals 12 residues. CDR1 is SGHAT and CDR2 is FQNNGV in the germline V gene. DNA of the CDR3: TGTGCCAGCATCTTATCGTCCGGGGAGCAATACTTC. This sequence encodes CASILSSGEQYF. The full variable domain, with the rest looked up from reference TRBV11-2 and TRBJ2-7, is EAGVAQSPRYKIIEKRQSVAFWCNPISGHATLYWYQQILGQGPKLLIQFQNNGVVDDSQLPKDRFSAERLKGVDSTLKIQPAKLEDSAVYLCASILSSGEQYFGPGTRLTVT.

In its sample, this clonotype was seen many times. The CDR3 spells CASSETVQETQYF. The CDR3 bases are TGTGCCAGCAGTGAGACTGTTCAAGAGACCCAGTACTTC. This chain uses TRBV6-1 with TRBJ2-5; D remains unclear. The V and J ends lost 3 bases and 2 bases respectively, with 7 bases between them. The CDR3 extends over 13 amino acids. The germline CDR1 and CDR2 sequences are MNHNS and SASEGT.

Concerning this clonotype: Being one base from a much bigger clone, this may be a read error. The V and J genes are TRBV5-4 and TRBJ2-3; the D is unclear. Germline CDR1 SGHNT, CDR2 YYREEE (reference sequence). The CDR3 sequence is 14 residues long. CDR3 amino acids: CTSSLKSLTDTQYF. CDR3 nucleotide sequence: TGTACCAGCAGCTTAAAATCGCTCACAGATACGCAGTATTTT. The full variable domain, completed using reference TRBV5-4 and TRBJ2-3, is ETGVTQSPTHLIKTRGQQVTLRCSSQSGHNTVSWYQQALGQGPQFIFQYYREEENGRGNFPPRFSGLQFPNYSSELNVNALELDDSALYLCTSSLKSLTDTQYFGPGTRLTVL.

Remarks on this clonotype: A read error may produce the germline difference seen at one junction end. V usage is TRBV11-2 and J usage is TRBJ2-7; 9 bases line up with TRBD2. CDR1 SGHAT and CDR2 FQNNGV come from the germline V gene. The CDR3 totals 15 residues. The CDR3 protein is CASSYGSSGGYKQYF. As DNA, the CDR3 is TGTGCCAGCAGCTATGGAAGTAGCGGGGGCTACAAGCAGTACTTC.

For this clonotype: A single base separates this from a much larger clone, so it may be a read error. The chain uses TRBV12-3 or TRBV12-4 and TRBJ1-1, with D perhaps matching TRBD1 (6 bases). The CDR3 covers 11 residues. CDR3 in DNA: TGTGACAGCAGTATTCAGGGGAGAGCTTTCTTT. As protein: CDSSIQGRAFF.

As to this clonotype: Being one base from a much bigger clone, this may be a read error. The V call is TRBV20-1, the J call TRBJ1-3; D unresolved. With 1 base removed from V and 0 bases from J, the gap between germline ends came to 7 bases. The CDR3 loop spans 14 amino acids. Germline-derived CDR1 and CDR2 are DFQATT and SNEGSKA (reference sequence). The CDR3 DNA reads TGCAGTGCTAGAGTCCCGGGCTCTGGAAACACCATATATTTT. As protein: CSARVPGSGNTIYF.

The J gene is TRBJ1-1, the V gene TRBV6-5; no reliable D call. Germline assignment: CDR1 MNHEY and CDR2 SVGAGI. The CDR3 contains 14 residues. Trimming cost V 3 bases and J 12 bases, with 20 bases left between them. The CDR3 coding sequence is TGTGCCAGCAGTTATTCGCTTCTGACGGGGAGGTCTTTCTTT. Protein product: CASSYSLLTGRSFF.

The chain recombines TRBV28 with TRBJ1-6; D might be TRBD1 (6 bases). V was pared by 8 bases and J by 7 bases, with 18 bases between. The CDR3 runs 15 residues. The germline CDR1 and CDR2 sequences are MDHEN and SYDVKM. The CDR3 protein is CASYPTGRLNSPLHF. The CDR3 DNA follows: TGTGCCAGCTACCCAACAGGGAGATTGAATTCACCCCTCCACTTT.

On this clonotype: A clone one base away is much larger, so this may be a read error. This chain connects TRBV6-2 or TRBV6-3 to TRBJ1-2; D remains ambiguous. This CDR3 is built from 12 residues. Per the germline V gene, CDR1 is MNHEY and CDR2 is SVGEGT. The V end was cut by 5 bases, the J end by 8 bases, with 12 bases between. The CDR3 is CASSGRVLGYTF. DNA of the CDR3: TGTGCCAGCAGTGGACGGGTACTCGGCTACACCTTC.

The CDR3 DNA reads TGTGCCAGCAGTTCCGGGCAGGGGGGACGCTCCTATAATTCACCCCTCCACTTT. Amino acids: CASSSGQGGRSYNSPLHF. The J gene is TRBJ1-6, the V gene TRBV28; 7 nucleotides agree with TRBD1. With V trimmed by 4 bases and J by 0 bases, 9 bases remained unmatched. CDR1 is MDHEN and CDR2 is SYDVKM in the germline V gene. The CDR3 has 18 amino acids.

This clonotype was seen just once. The gene calls are TRBV11-3 and TRBJ1-6; TRBD1 agrees at 9 bases. Trimming took 6 bases from V and 9 from J; bases not matched to a gene: 21. The CDR3 extends over 19 amino acids. Germline CDR1 SGHNT, CDR2 YENEEA. This chain's CDR3 is CASRADRGCFFGLSSPLHF. The CDR3 DNA sequence: TGTGCCAGCAGAGCAGACAGGGGGTGTTTTTTTGGACTTAGTTCACCCCTCCACTTT.

Concerning this clonotype: This is likely a read error, given that the CDR3 carries no conserved phenylalanine or tryptophan at its end. The chain uses TRBV20-1 and TRBJ2-1; 11 bases align to TRBD2. Germline-derived CDR1 and CDR2 are DFQATT and SNEGSKA (reference sequence). The CDR3 sequence is 15 residues long. The CDR3 loop reads CSDRSSGRGRGEQFI. The CDR3 DNA is TGCAGTGATAGAAGTAGCGGGAGGGGTCGGGGTGAACAGTTCATC.

As to this clonotype: It may be a read error: a sequence one base away is much more abundant. The chain is built from TRBV5-6 and TRBJ2-5; 7 bases are shared with TRBD1. Looked up from germline, CDR1 is SGHDT and CDR2 is YYEEEE. CDR3 length equals 16 residues. The CDR3 nucleotides are TGTGCCAGCAGTCCCGTACCGACAAGGGGGCGAGAGATCCAGTACTTC. This codes for CASSPVPTRGREIQYF.

About this clonotype itself: The junction shows a germline mismatch at one end, possibly a read error. The chain employs TRBV6-1 and TRBJ2-1, with D perhaps matching TRBD1 or TRBD2 (5 bases each). The germline CDR1 and CDR2 sequences are MNHNS and SASEGT. This CDR3 comprises 15 residues. CDR3 region: CASSEQVGRYNEQFF. The DNA for the CDR3 is TGTGCCAGCAGTGAGCAAGTGGGACGATACAATGAACAGTTCTTC.

For this clonotype: One junction end disagrees with the germline gene, perhaps due to a read error. The genes are TRBV20-1 and TRBJ1-5, with D unresolved. Germline V gives CDR1 DFQATT, CDR2 SNEGSKA (reference sequence). The CDR3 loop spans 14 amino acids. In DNA, the CDR3 is TGCAGTGCCGATACAGTAGCCCGCAACCAGCCCCAGCATTTT. As protein: CSADTVARNQPQHF.

To note about this clonotype: The junction shows a germline mismatch at one end, possibly a read error. The rearrangement joins TRBV28 to TRBJ2-7, with a tentative D call TRBD2 (5 bases). The CDR3 has 14 amino acids. Germline assignment: CDR1 MDHEN and CDR2 SYDVKM. The CDR3 region is CASSIGEGSYEHYF. The CDR3 coding sequence is TGTGCCAGCAGTATAGGAGAGGGTTCCTACGAGCACTACTTC.

Of note for this clonotype: At one of its ends the junction is not consistent with the germline gene, which may arise from a read error. This rearrangement joins TRBV28 to TRBJ1-1; TRBD1 matches at 9 bases. CDR3 size: 16 residues. Germline V gene lookup returns CDR1 MDHEN and CDR2 SYDVKM. CDR3 sequence reads: CVSSLAPGQGKPEAFF. CDR3 nucleotides: TGTGTCAGCAGTCTGGCCCCAGGACAGGGGAAGCCTGAAGCTTTCTTT.

In the case of this clonotype: An end of the junction differs from the germline gene, which may be a read error. The chain employs TRBV6-5 and TRBJ1-3; D gene unclear. The CDR3 loop spans 15 amino acids. The germline CDR1 and CDR2 sequences are MNHEY and SVGAGI. CDR3 DNA: TGTGTCAGCAGTTACGATCATGGTGCCGGAAACACCATATATTTT. Translation: CVSSYDHGAGNTIYF.

Regarding this clonotype: This may be a read error: a much more frequent sequence differs by one nucleotide. The chain uses TRBV14 and TRBJ2-4, with D possibly TRBD1 on 6 matching bases. CDR1 and CDR2 (germline): SGHDN, FVKESK. The CDR3 spans 13 residues. The CDR3 sequence: CASSRQASNTQYF. The DNA for the CDR3 is TGTGCCAGCAGCAGACAGGCTTCAAACACTCAGTACTTC.

Details on this clonotype: At one end, the junction sequence differs from germline, possibly due to a read error. V is TRBV4-3 and J is TRBJ2-1; D is possibly TRBD1 (6 bases). CDR3 size: 16 residues. Germline loops: CDR1 LGHNA, CDR2 YSLEER. Written as DNA, the CDR3 is TGCACCAGCAGCCACCTGCCTGGGACATGGGCCAATGAGCAGTTCTTC. Its translation is CTSSHLPGTWANEQFF.